The 10 T cell receptor beta chains given below trace back to one sample, sequenced in a study of blood T cell repertoires in COVID-19. TCRdb's copy holds only in-frame clones and misses some; the assay was immunoSEQ multiplex PCR. The sample comprises approximately 180,000 clones, around 85% of which are singletons, and 15% to 20% rests with the top ten. The specimen sequenced was peripheral blood. These receptor sequences come from a person aged 70 to 85 with COVID-19, enrolled during active disease.

This rearrangement joins TRBV28 to TRBJ1-1, with TRBD1 identical over 7 bases. CDR1 and CDR2 from the germline V gene are MDHEN and SYDVKM. This CDR3 contains 15 residues. J was trimmed by 4 bases and V by 6 bases; bases with no gene match: 11. The chain's CDR3 is CASRPMTGKGTEAFF. CDR3 nucleotide sequence: TGTGCCAGCAGACCTATGACAGGGAAGGGCACTGAAGCTTTCTTT. The full variable domain, rest sourced from reference TRBV28 and TRBJ1-1, is DVKVTQSSRYLVKRTGEKVFLECVQDMDHENMFWYRQDPGLGLRLIYFSYDVKMKEKGDIPEGYSVSREKKERFSLILESASTNQTSMYLCASRPMTGKGTEAFFGQGTRLTVV.

This clone was counted only a few times. The chain links TRBV28 to TRBJ1-5; D perhaps matches TRBD1 (5 bases). The V end was cut by 2 bases, the J end by 4 bases, with 12 bases between. Germline CDR1 and CDR2: MDHEN and SYDVKM. The CDR3 extends over 15 amino acids. The CDR3 DNA sequence: TGTGCCAGCAGTTTAAGGAGGGGAGGGAATCAGCCCCAGCATTTT. Amino acids: CASSLRRGGNQPQHF. The full variable domain, rest sourced from reference TRBV28 and TRBJ1-5, is DVKVTQSSRYLVKRTGEKVFLECVQDMDHENMFWYRQDPGLGLRLIYFSYDVKMKEKGDIPEGYSVSREKKERFSLILESASTNQTSMYLCASSLRRGGNQPQHFGDGTRLSIL.

The gene calls are TRBV6-2 or TRBV6-3 and TRBJ1-2; perhaps TRBD1 as D (5 bases). CDR1 is MNHEY and CDR2 is SVGEGT in the germline V gene. The CDR3 contains 16 residues. Trimming removed 4 bases from V and 2 bases from J, with 17 bases in between. CDR3 sequence (DNA): TGTGCCAGCAGTTGGGCCAGGGCCGTACTAAACTATGGCTACACCTTC. This translates into CASSWARAVLNYGYTF.

The rearrangement joins TRBV4-2 to TRBJ2-1, with D perhaps TRBD2 (6 bases). The V end was cut by 0 bases, the J end by 6 bases, with 15 bases between. The CDR3 runs 16 residues. Germline CDR1 and CDR2: LGHNA and YNFKEQ. This CDR3 reads CASSQDDGGNVNEQFF. CDR3 sequence (DNA): TGTGCCAGCAGCCAAGATGATGGCGGGAATGTCAATGAGCAGTTCTTC.

The rearrangement joins TRBV4-1 to TRBJ2-1, with TRBD2 matching 8 bases. V gave up 9 bases and J gave up 8 bases; unmatched junction bases: 9. This CDR3 comprises 13 residues. Germline CDR1 MGHRA, CDR2 YSYEKL. In DNA form, the CDR3 reads TGCGCCAGTAGACTAGCCGGGGGGGATGAGCAGTTCTTC. It translates to CASRLAGGDEQFF.

This clone was detected once. The CDR3 protein is CASSPARLSYNEQFF. The CDR3 bases are TGTGCCAGCAGCCCAGCGCGCCTCTCCTACAATGAGCAGTTCTTC. This chain uses TRBV27 with TRBJ2-1, with no clear D. Germline-derived CDR1 and CDR2 are MNHEY and SMNVEV (reference sequence). V dropped 6 bases and J dropped 0 bases, with 12 bases sitting between them. CDR3 size: 15 residues.

This rearrangement joins TRBV2 to TRBJ1-2; TRBD1 might be the D (6 bases). The CDR3 spans 14 residues. The V end was cut by 6 bases, the J end by 6 bases, with 17 bases between. CDR1 SNHLY and CDR2 FYNNEI come from the germline V gene. The CDR3 spells CASRAGVLGNGYTF. The CDR3, as DNA: TGTGCCAGCAGAGCAGGGGTGCTGGGGAATGGCTACACCTTC.

This clone has more than one count but fewer than ten. CDR3 protein: CASSYRDRVRRFF. Written as DNA, the CDR3 is TGTGCCAGCAGTTACAGGGACAGAGTCCGGCGGTTCTTC. The rearrangement links TRBV6-2 or TRBV6-3 to TRBJ2-1; 7 bases match TRBD1. With V trimmed by 2 bases and J by 15 bases, 10 bases remained unmatched. CDR3 size: 13 residues. Per germline, CDR1 MNHEY and CDR2 SVGEGT.

V and J are TRBV4-1 and TRBJ1-5; 7 bases map to TRBD1. Germline values: CDR1 MGHRA, CDR2 YSYEKL. The CDR3 length is 15 residues. J was trimmed by 7 bases and V by 0 bases; bases with no gene match: 6. For the CDR3, the DNA is TGCGCCAGCAGCCAAGAAGGGGGCTTGTCGCAGCCCCAGCATTTT. Translation gives CASSQEGGLSQPQHF.

The chain employs TRBV19 and TRBJ1-5, with 9 positions matching TRBD1. V lost 2 bases to trimming and J lost 7 bases; unmatched junction nucleotides: 12. Germline V gene lookup returns CDR1 LNHDA and CDR2 SQIVND (reference sequence). This CDR3 contains 17 residues. CDR3 bases: TGTGCCAGTAGTATAACCTCCGGGACAGGGATTTCCCAGCCCCAGCATTTT. It yields the protein CASSITSGTGISQPQHF.